This T cell receptor beta chain emerged from a study of neoadjuvant anti-PD-1 for oral cavity cancer (dated by TCRdb to the early 2020s). About the full investigation: Patients mostly received three to four biweekly doses of nivolumab at 3 mg/kg before curative-intent surgical resection. The parent correlative cohort had more than 10 patients and a response rate of 25% to 35%. Under RECIST 1.1, patients with complete response, partial response or stable disease were classed as responders, and patients with progression were classed as non-responders. A fourth nivolumab dose was given around day 43 to patients without progression, and definitive surgical resection was performed in those patients on days 50-56. Results the study describes overall, beyond this receptor: TCR analyses included only three patients per response group, and the authors called for larger cohorts for validation. After neoadjuvant nivolumab, significantly higher T cell clonality (Gini index) was found within PBMCs in non-responders than in responders. Higher pretreatment blood TCRbeta clonality and lower post-treatment tumor TCRbeta clonality were correlated with higher pretreatment blood Treg/Th17 ratios.

The sample's time point label, decoded: after neoadjuvant nivolumab, at surgical resection. Patients had been newly diagnosed with stage II-IVA oral cavity squamous cell carcinoma, and no prior systemic or radiation treatment had been given to the patients. Everyone in the cohort had locally advanced, HPV-negative oral cavity squamous cell carcinoma. No culture maintenance or expansion was done, as the peripheral blood mononuclear cells went straight to analysis. The samples were obtained from a longitudinal correlative study of a single-arm phase II trial testing neoadjuvant nivolumab in oral cavity squamous cell carcinoma. Subject-matched pre- and post-treatment PBMCs and tumors from three responders and three non-responders were subjected to genomic DNA-based TCRbeta sequencing. Peripheral blood mononuclear cells were drawn once before nivolumab treatment and a second time after treatment, when surgery took place. The Maxwell RSC DNA from Cells kit was used to isolate genomic DNA from PBMCs.

For deep sequencing, PBMC libraries mostly used approximately 500 ng of input genomic DNA, with six replicates for each sample. TCRbeta libraries were prepared with the immunoSEQ hsTCRbeta kit according to the manufacturer's instructions. The finished libraries were brought together in one pool at 3 to 3.5 nM, which was then read using an Illumina NovaSeq 6000 S4 flow cell. The original methods were these. The immunoSEQ Analyzer handled quality control and preprocessing of the raw data. The analysis was restricted to productive rearrangements, with each unique CDR3 amino acid sequence defining a clonotype. Using the R package tcR, the researchers computed the Gini-Simpson index as their estimate of repertoire clonality. Student's t test was used to compare Gini indices, while Pearson correlation assessed associations with tumor size change. TCRdb retrieved this table from immuneACCESS and kept in-frame rearrangements only. Not all clones are present; in checked studies, unresolved V genes account for under half, and no reason is known for the remainder. That table supplies the V and J calls and clone size; D and trimming were determined from the DNA. The sample data list 35,000 to 50,000 clones, and approximately 80% of these were observed just once. Approximately 5% of the sample is taken by the ten largest.

About this clone: The specificity of this receptor is unknown. The record has no base qualities; no much larger clone is one base away.

Trimming removed 3 bases from V and 6 bases from J; the gene matches leave 5 bases unexplained. Spanning cysteine to phenylalanine, the CDR3 consists of 13 amino acids. CDR3 DNA is the only sequence kept; it has 39 bases, read in frame from the first base. As encoded in the germline V gene (reference sequence), CDR1 is LNHNV while CDR2 is YYDKDF. The clonotype comes from a person between 40 and 80 years old with oral cavity squamous cell carcinoma. The chain employs TRBV15 and TRBJ2-7; the junction holds 7 bases that match TRBD2. The sequenced sample was PBMCs, obtained after nivolumab (anti-PD-1) treatment. This receptor carries the CDR3 CATSRRREGEQYF. The DNA is as follows: TGTGCCACCAGCAGGCGAAGGGAGGGCGAGCAGTACTTC.